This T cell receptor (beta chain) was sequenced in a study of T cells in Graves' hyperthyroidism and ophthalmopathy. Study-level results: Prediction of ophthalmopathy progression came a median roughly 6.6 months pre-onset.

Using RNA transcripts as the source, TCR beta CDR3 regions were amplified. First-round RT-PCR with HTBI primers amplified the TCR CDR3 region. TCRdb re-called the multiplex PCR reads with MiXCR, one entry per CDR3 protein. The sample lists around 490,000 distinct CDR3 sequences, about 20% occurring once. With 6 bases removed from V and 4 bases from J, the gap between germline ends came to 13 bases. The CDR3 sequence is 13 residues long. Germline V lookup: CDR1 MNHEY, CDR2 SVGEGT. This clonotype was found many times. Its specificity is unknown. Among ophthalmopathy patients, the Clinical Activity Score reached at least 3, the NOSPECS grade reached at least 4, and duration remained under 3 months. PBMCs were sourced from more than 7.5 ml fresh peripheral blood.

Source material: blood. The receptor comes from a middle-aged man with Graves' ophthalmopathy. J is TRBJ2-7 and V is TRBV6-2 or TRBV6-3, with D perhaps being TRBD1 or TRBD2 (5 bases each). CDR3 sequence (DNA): TGTGCCAGCAGAACCGGGACCGTTTACGAGCAGTACTTC. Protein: CASRTGTVYEQYF.